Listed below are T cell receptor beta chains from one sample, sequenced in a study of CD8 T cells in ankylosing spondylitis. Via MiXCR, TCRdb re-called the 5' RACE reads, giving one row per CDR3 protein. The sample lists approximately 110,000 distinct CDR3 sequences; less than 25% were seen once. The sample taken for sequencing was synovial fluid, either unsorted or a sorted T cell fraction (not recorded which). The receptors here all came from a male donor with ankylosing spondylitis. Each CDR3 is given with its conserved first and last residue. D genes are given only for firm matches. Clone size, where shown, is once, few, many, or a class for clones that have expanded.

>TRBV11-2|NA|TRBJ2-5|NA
CASSIGTALQETQYF
TGTGCCAGCAGCATAGGGACCGCCCTTCAAGAGACCCAGTACTTC
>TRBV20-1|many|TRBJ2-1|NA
CSAASGSNEQFF
TGCAGTGCTGCCAGCGGATCCAATGAGCAGTTCTTC
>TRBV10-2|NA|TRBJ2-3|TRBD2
CASTPSGVSTDTQYF
TGCGCCAGCACGCCTAGCGGAGTTAGCACAGATACGCAGTATTTT
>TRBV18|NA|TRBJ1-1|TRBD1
CASSPRTGGGDTEAFF
TGTGCCAGCTCACCGAGGACAGGGGGAGGAGACACTGAAGCTTTCTTT
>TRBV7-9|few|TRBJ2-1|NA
CASSLAWPPVGFF
TGTGCCAGCAGCTTAGCGTGGCCCCCCGTCGGGTTCTTC
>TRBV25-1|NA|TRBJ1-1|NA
CASSEWENTEAFF
TGTGCCAGCAGTGAATGGGAGAACACTGAAGCTTTCTTT
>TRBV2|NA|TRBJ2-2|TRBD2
CASSYTSGRAPGELFF
TGTGCCAGCAGCTATACTAGCGGGAGGGCCCCCGGGGAGCTGTTTTTT
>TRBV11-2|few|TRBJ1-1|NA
CASSFKGNTEAFF
TGTGCCAGCAGCTTTAAGGGCAACACTGAAGCTTTCTTT
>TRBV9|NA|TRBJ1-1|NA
CASSETGTAFF
TGTGCCAGCAGCGAGACAGGTACGGCTTTCTTT
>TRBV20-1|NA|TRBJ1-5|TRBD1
CSARVGTDDPYSQPQHF
TGCAGTGCTAGAGTTGGGACAGACGATCCCTATAGCCAGCCCCAGCATTTT
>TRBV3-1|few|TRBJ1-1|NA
CASSPMEGGEAFF
TGTGCCAGCAGCCCAATGGAGGGCGGAGAAGCTTTCTTT
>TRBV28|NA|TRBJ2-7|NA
CASSFIGRVYEQYF
TGTGCCAGCAGTTTCATAGGCCGGGTCTATGAGCAGTACTTC
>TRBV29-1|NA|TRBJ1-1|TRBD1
CSSWDRGNTEAFF
TGCAGCTCTTGGGACAGGGGGAATACTGAAGCTTTCTTT
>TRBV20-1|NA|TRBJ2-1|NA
CSARDPVQGGNEQFF
TGCAGTGCTAGAGACCCAGTCCAGGGTGGGAATGAGCAGTTCTTC
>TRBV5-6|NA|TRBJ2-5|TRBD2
CASSLERAGAHQETQYF
TGTGCCAGCAGCTTGGAAAGGGCGGGAGCGCACCAAGAGACCCAGTACTTC
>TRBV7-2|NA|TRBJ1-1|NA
CASEWAVNTEAFF
TGTGCCAGCGAGTGGGCCGTGAACACTGAAGCTTTCTTT
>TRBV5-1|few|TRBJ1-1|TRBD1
CASSYGQGALITEAFF
TGCGCCAGCAGCTATGGACAGGGGGCGCTTATCACTGAAGCTTTCTTT
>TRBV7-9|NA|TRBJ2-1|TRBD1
CASRPGQPGDEQFF
TGTGCCAGCAGGCCGGGACAGCCCGGGGATGAGCAGTTCTTC
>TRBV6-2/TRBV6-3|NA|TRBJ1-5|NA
CASSYLNYGQPQHF
TGTGCCAGCAGTTACCTCAATTATGGCCAGCCCCAGCATTTT
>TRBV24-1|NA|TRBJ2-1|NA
CATSDFAGDNEQFF
TGTGCCACCAGTGATTTCGCGGGCGACAATGAGCAGTTCTTC
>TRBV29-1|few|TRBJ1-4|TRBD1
CSVEGSPGQGGEKLFF
TGCAGCGTTGAGGGTTCCCCGGGACAGGGCGGTGAAAAACTGTTTTTT
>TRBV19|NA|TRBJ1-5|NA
CASSVVRAGAESNQPQHF
TGTGCCAGTAGTGTGGTTAGGGCAGGGGCAGAGAGCAATCAGCCCCAGCATTTT
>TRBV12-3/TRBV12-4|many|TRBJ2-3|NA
CASSLGPGTQYF
TGTGCCAGCAGTCTCGGCCCGGGTACGCAGTATTTT
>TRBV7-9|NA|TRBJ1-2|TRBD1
CASSVGPTGTYGYTF
TGTGCCAGCAGCGTGGGCCCGACAGGGACGTATGGCTACACCTTC
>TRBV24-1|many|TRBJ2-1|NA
CATSAPDRSFNEQFF
TGTGCCACCAGTGCCCCGGACAGAAGCTTCAATGAGCAGTTCTTC